This note documents a single T cell receptor (beta chain) sequence. V was trimmed by 0 bases and J by 3 bases, leaving 10 bases between them. This CDR3 comprises 15 residues. Germline V gene data show CDR1 as SGHRS and CDR2 as YFSETQ. Investigators reverse transcribed all isolated RNA, so they sequenced expressed TCRB transcripts. Assay used: immunoSEQ multiplex PCR; TCRdb lists only in-frame clones, some missing. The sample has nearly 350,000 clones, under 8.5% seen once. These data are taken from a study of beta chain features in type 1 diabetes. The genes are TRBV5-1 and TRBJ2-1; D ambiguous. Sequenced material: central memory CD4+ T cells from blood. This TCR came from a woman younger than 35 in good health. Here the CDR3 reads CASSLALDGYNEQFF. CDR3 sequence (DNA): TGCGCCAGCAGCTTGGCCCTCGACGGCTACAATGAGCAGTTCTTC.